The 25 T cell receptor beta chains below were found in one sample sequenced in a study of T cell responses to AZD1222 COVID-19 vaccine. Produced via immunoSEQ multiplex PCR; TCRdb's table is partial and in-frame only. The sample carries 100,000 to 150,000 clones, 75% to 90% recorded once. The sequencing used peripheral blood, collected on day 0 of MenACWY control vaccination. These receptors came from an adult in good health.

The CDR3 bases are TGTGCCAGCAGCCCGCCTGGGGGGCCAACTGAAGCTTTCTTT. As protein: CASSPPGGPTEAFF. The chain carries TRBV7-2 and TRBJ1-1; D possibly corresponds to TRBD1 (6 bases). Germline CDR1 and CDR2: SGHTA and FQGNSA. V was pared by 5 bases and J by 5 bases, with 15 bases between. This CDR3 is 14 amino acids long.

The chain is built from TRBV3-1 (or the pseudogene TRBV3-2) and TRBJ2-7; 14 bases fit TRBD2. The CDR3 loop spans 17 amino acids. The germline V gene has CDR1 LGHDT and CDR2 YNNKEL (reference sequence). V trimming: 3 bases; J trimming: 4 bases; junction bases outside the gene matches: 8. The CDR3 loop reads CASSHGTSGSRIYEQYF. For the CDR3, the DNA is TGTGCCAGCAGCCACGGGACTAGCGGGAGTCGTATATACGAGCAGTACTTC.

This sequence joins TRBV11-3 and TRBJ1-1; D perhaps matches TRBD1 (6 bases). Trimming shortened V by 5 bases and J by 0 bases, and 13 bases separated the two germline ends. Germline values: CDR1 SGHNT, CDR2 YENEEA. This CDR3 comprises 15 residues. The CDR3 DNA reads TGTGCCAGCAGCGACAGACAGGCGGTGAACACTGAAGCTTTCTTT. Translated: CASSDRQAVNTEAFF. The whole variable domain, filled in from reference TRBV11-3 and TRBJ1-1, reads EAGVVQSPRYKIIEKKQPVAFWCNPISGHNTLYWYLQNLGQGPELLIRYENEEAVDDSQLPKDRFSAERLKGVDSTLKIQPAELGDSAVYLCASSDRQAVNTEAFFGQGTRLTVV.

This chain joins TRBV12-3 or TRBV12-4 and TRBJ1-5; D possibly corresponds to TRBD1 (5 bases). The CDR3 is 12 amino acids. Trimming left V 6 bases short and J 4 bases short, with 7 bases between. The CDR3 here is CASSSGNQPQHF. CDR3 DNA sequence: TGTGCCAGCAGCTCAGGGAATCAGCCCCAGCATTTT.

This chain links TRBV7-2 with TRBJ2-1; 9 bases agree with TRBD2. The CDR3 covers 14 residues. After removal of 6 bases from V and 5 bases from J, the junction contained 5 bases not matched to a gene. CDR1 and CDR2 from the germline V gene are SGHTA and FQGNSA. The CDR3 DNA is TGTGCCAGCAGTCTGCGGGGGGGCAACAATGAGCAGTTCTTC. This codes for CASSLRGGNNEQFF.

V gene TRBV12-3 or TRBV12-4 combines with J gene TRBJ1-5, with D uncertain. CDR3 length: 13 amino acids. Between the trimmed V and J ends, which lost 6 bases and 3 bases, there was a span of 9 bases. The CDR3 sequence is CASRVGFNQPQHF. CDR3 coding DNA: TGTGCCAGCAGGGTTGGCTTCAATCAGCCCCAGCATTTT.

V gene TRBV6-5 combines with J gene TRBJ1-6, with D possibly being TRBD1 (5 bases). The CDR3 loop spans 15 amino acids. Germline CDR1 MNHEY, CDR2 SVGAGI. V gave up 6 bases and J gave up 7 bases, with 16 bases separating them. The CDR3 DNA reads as TGTGCCAGCAGCCCCACGGGGACTGGCAATTCACCCCTCCACTTT. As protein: CASSPTGTGNSPLHF.

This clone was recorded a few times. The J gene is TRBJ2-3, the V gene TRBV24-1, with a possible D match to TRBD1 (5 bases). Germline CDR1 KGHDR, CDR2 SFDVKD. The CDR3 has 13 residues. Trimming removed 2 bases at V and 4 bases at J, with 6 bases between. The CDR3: CATSDSGSDTQYF. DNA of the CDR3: TGTGCCACCAGTGATTCAGGGTCAGATACGCAGTATTTT.

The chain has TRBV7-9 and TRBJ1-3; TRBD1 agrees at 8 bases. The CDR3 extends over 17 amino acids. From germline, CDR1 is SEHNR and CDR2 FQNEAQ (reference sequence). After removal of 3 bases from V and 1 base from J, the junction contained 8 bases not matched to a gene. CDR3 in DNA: TGTGCCAGCAGCTTTCAGACAGGGGTAGCATCTGGAAACACCATATATTTT. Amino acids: CASSFQTGVASGNTIYF.

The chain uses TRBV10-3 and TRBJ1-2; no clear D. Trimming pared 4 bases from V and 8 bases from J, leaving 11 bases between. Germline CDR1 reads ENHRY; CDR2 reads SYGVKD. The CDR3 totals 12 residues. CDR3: CAISVVLGGYTF. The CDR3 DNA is TGTGCCATCAGTGTTGTCCTAGGAGGCTACACCTTC.

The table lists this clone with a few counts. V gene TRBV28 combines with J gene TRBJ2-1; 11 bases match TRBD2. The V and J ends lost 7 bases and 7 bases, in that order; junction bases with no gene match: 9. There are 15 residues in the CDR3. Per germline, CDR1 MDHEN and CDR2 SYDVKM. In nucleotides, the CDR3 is TGTGCCAGCATGGCTAGCGGGAGGAATTTGAATGAGCAGTTCTTC. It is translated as CASMASGRNLNEQFF.

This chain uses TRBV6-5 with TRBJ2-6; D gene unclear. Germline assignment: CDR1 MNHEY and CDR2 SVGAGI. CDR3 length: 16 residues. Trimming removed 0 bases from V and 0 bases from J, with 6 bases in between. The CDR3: CASSYSGTSGANVLTF. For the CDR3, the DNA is TGTGCCAGCAGTTACTCGGGCACCTCTGGGGCCAACGTCCTGACTTTC.

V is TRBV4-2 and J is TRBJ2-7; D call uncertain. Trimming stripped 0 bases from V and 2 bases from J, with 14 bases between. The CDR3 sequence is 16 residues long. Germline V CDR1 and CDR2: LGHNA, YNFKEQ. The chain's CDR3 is CASSQDRSAVTYEQYF. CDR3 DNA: TGTGCCAGCAGCCAAGATCGATCGGCGGTAACCTACGAGCAGTACTTC.

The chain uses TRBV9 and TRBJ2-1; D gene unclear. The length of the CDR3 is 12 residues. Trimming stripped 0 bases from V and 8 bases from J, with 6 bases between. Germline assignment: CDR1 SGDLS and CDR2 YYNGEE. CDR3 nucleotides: TGTGCCAGCAGCGTAGGGGGTGATGAGCAGTTCTTC. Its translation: CASSVGGDEQFF. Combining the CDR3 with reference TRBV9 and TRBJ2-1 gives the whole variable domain DSGVTQTPKHLITATGQRVTLRCSPRSGDLSVYWYQQSLDQGLQFLIQYYNGEERAKGNILERFSAQQFPDLHSELNLSSLELGDSALYFCASSVGGDEQFFGPGTRLTVL.

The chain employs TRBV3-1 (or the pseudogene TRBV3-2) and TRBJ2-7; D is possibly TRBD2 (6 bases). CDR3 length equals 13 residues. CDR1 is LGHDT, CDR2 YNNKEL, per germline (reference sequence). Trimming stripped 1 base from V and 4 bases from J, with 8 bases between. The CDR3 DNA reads TGTGCCAGCAGCCAAGGGGCGGGGTACGAGCAGTACTTC. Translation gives CASSQGAGYEQYF.

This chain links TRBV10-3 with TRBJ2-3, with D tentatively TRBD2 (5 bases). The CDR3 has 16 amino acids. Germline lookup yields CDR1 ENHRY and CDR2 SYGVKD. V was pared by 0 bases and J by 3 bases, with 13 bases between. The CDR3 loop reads CAISESVTGGTDTQYF. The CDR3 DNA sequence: TGTGCCATCAGTGAGTCGGTGACTGGAGGAACAGATACGCAGTATTTT.

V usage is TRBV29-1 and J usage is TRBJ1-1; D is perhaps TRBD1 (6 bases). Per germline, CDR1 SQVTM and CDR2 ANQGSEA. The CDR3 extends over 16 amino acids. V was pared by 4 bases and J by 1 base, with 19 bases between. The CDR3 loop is CSVAGMGGRQNTEAFF. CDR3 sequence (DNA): TGCAGCGTTGCCGGTATGGGGGGCCGACAGAACACTGAAGCTTTCTTT.

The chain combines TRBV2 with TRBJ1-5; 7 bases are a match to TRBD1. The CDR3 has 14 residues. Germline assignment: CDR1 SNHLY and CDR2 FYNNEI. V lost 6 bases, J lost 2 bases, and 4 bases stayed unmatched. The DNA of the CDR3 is TGTGCCAGCAGCTTCGACAGGGGCAATCAGCCCCAGCATTTT. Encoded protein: CASSFDRGNQPQHF.

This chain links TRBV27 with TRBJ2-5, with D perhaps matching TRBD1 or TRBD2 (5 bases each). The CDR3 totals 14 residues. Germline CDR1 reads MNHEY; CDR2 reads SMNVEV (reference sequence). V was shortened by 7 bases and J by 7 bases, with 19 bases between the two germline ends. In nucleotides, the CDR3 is TGTGCCAGCACACCCCGGGACGCGCCGGGGACCCAGTACTTC. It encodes CASTPRDAPGTQYF.

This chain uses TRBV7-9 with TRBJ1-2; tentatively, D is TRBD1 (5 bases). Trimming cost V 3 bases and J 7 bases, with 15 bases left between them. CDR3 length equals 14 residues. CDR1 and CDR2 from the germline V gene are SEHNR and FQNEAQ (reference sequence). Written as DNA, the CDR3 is TGTGCCAGCAGCTTTCCAGAACCGGGGGGTGGCTACACCTTC. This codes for CASSFPEPGGGYTF.

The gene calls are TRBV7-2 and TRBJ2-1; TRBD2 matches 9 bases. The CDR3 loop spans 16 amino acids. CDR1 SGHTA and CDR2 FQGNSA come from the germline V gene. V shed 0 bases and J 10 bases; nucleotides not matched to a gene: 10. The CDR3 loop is CASSLARLAGSGEQFF. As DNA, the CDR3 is TGTGCCAGCAGCTTAGCGCGGCTAGCGGGATCAGGGGAGCAGTTCTTC.

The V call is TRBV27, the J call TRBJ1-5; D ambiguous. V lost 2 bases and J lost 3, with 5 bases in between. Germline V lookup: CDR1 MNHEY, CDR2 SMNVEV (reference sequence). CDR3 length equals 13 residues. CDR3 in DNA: TGTGCCAGCAGTTTAGTAGACAATCAGCCCCAGCATTTT. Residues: CASSLVDNQPQHF.

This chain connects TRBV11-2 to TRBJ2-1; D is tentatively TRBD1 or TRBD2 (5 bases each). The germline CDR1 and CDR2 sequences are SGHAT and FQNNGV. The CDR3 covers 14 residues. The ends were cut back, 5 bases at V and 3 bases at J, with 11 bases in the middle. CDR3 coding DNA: TGTGCCAGCAGCCAGGGAGTGGGCTACAATGAGCAGTTCTTC. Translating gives CASSQGVGYNEQFF.

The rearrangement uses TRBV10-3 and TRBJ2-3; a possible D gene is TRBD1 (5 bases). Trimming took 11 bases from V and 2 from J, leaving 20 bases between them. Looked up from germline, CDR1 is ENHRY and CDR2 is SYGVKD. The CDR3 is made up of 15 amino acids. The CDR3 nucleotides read TGTGCCGCAGGGCGAGGAGACTCGGTCACAGATACGCAGTATTTT. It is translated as CAAGRGDSVTDTQYF.

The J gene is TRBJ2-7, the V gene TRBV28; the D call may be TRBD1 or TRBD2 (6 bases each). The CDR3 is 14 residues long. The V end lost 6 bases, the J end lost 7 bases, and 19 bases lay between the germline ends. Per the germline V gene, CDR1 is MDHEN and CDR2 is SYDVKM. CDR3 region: CASSPGAGAGEQYF. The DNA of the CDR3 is TGTGCCAGCAGCCCTGGGGCAGGGGCGGGAGAGCAGTACTTC.